This T cell receptor beta chain originates from a study of blood T cell repertoires in COVID-19. Across the whole study: COVID-19 samples from acute and convalescent phases originated in the United States, Italy and Spain. PBMCs, B-cell-depleted T cells, or T cells were the source of the cDNA or gDNA that made up the material.

The study drew participants aged about 18 to 90 years from roughly 25 US areas. Recovered status applied to Cohort 3 donors who had two consecutive negative PCRs. It also applied to those with clearance or with symptom resolution. Data came from immunoSEQ multiplex PCR; TCRdb stores just in-frame clones and leaves some out. The sample comprises about 270,000 clones, more than 75% of which are singletons, and roughly 2.6% rests with the top ten. The sequence came from a woman aged 18-29 years who had recovered from COVID-19. The specimen sequenced was PBMCs or T cells enriched from blood (not recorded which).

For the CDR3, the DNA is TGTGCCAGCAGTCGGGACAACCCCTTTAGCAATCAGCCCCAGCATTTT. Protein product: CASSRDNPFSNQPQHF. The rearrangement joins TRBV7-2 to TRBJ1-5, with a weak D call TRBD1 (6 bases). The germline V gene encodes CDR1 SGHTA and CDR2 FQGNSA. The V end lost 6 bases, the J end lost 0 bases, and 15 bases lay between the germline ends. CDR3 size: 16 residues.